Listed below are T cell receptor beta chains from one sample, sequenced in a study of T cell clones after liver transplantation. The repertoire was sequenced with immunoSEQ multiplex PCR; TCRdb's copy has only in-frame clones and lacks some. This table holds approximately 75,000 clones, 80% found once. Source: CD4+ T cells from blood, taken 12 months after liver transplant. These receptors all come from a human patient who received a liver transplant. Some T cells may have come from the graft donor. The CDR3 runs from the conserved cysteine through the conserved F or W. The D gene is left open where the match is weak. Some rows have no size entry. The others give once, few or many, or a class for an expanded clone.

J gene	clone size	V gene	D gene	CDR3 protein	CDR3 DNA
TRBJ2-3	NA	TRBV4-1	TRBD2	CASSQAFLAGEPTDTQYF	TGCGCCAGCAGCCAAGCGTTTCTAGCGGGAGAGCCCACAGATACGCAGTATTTT
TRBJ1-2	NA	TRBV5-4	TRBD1	CASSLAGDRGNGYTF	TGTGCCAGCAGCTTGGCAGGGGACAGGGGTAATGGCTACACCTTC
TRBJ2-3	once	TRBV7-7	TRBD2	CASSPSLAGVDTQYF	TGTGCTAGCAGCCCGTCACTAGCGGGGGTAGATACGCAGTATTTT
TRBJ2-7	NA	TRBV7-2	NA	CASSLGKLYEQYF	TGTGCCAGCAGCTTAGGCAAATTGTACGAGCAGTACTTC
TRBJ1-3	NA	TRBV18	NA	CASSDSTGNTIYF	TGTGCCAGCTCGGACAGTACTGGAAACACCATATATTTT
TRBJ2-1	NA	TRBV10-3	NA	CAISERSSDFQFF	TGTGCCATCAGTGAGAGATCATCGGACTTCCAGTTCTTC
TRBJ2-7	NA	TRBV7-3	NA	CASSLSPAAYRYEQYF	TGTGCCAGCAGCTTAAGCCCGGCCGCTTATCGGTACGAGCAGTACTTC
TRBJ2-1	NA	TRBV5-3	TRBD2	CARSLGLAGGPSYNEQFF	TGTGCCAGAAGCTTGGGACTAGCGGGAGGGCCATCCTACAATGAGCAGTTCTTC
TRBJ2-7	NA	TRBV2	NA	CASSGGWGSREGSYEQYF	TGTGCCAGCAGTGGAGGATGGGGGAGTCGCGAGGGCTCCTACGAGCAGTACTTC
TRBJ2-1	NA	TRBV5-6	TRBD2	CASSLRRGGYNEQFF	TGTGCCAGCAGCCTCCGGCGGGGGGGCTACAATGAGCAGTTCTTC
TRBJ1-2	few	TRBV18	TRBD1	CASSPDRAHYGYTF	TGTGCCAGCTCACCGGACAGGGCTCACTATGGCTACACCTTC
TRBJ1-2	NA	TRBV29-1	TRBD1	CSVPGAMYTGAIDYGYTF	TGCAGCGTTCCAGGGGCGATGTATACAGGGGCGATCGATTATGGCTACACCTTC
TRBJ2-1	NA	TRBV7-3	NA	CASSPPGGSGGTEQFF	TGTGCCAGCAGCCCCCCGGGGGGCTCAGGGGGAACTGAGCAGTTCTTC
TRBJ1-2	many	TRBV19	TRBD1	CASSIEGQAGYTF	TGTGCCAGTAGTATAGAGGGACAGGCTGGCTACACCTTC
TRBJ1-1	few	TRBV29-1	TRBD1	CSVAGGNTEAFF	TGCAGCGTTGCAGGGGGAAACACTGAAGCTTTCTTT
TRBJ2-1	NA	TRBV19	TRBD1	CASSPGQGAVEQFF	TGTGCCAGTAGTCCGGGACAGGGGGCGGTTGAGCAGTTCTTC
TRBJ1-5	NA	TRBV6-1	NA	CASNGLTFYQPQHF	TGTGCCAGCAACGGACTGACCTTTTATCAGCCCCAGCATTTT
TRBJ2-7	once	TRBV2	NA	CASSPLAYQYF	TGTGCCAGCAGTCCACTAGCTTACCAGTACTTC